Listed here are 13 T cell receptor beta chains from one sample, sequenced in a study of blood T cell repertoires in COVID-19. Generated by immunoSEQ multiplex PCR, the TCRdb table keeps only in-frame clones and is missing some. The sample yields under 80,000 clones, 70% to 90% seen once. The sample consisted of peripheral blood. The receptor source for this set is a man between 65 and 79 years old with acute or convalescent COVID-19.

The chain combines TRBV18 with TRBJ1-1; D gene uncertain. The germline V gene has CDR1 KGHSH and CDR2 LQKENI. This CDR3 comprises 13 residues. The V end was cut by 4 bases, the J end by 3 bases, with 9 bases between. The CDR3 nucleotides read TGTGCCAGCTCACTCACACGGGACACTGAAGCTTTCTTT. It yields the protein CASSLTRDTEAFF.

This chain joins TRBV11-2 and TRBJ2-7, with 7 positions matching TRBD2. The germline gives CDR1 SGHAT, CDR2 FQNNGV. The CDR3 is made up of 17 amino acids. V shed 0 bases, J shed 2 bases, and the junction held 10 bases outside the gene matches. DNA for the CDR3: TGTGCCAGCAGCTTAGACCTCAAGCGGGGATCCCCCTACGAGCAGTACTTC. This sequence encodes CASSLDLKRGSPYEQYF.

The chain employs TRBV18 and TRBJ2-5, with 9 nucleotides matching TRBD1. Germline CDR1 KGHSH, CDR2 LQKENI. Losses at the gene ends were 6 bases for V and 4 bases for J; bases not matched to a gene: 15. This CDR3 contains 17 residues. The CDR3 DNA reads TGTGCCAGCTCGCTTAACAGGGGGCGCATCGGTAGAGAGACCCAGTACTTC. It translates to CASSLNRGRIGRETQYF.

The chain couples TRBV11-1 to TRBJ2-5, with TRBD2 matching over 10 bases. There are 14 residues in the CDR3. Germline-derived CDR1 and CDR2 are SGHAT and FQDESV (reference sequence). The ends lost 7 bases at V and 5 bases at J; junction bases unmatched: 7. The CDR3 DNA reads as TGTGCCAGCATGCCCAGCGGGGGGGCCGAGACCCAGTACTTC. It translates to CASMPSGGAETQYF.

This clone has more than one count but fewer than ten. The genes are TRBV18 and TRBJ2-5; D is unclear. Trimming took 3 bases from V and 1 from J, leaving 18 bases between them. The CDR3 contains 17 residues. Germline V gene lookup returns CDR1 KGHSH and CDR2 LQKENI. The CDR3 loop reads CASSPGRGIRLQETQYF. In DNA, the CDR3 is TGTGCCAGCTCACCGGGTCGCGGTATCCGCCTCCAAGAGACCCAGTACTTC. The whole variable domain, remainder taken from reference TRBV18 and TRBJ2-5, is NAGVMQNPRHLVRRRGQEARLRCSPMKGHSHVYWYRQLPEEGLKFMVYLQKENIIDESGMPKERFSAEFPKEGPSILRIQQVVRGDSAAYFCASSPGRGIRLQETQYFGPGTRLLVL.

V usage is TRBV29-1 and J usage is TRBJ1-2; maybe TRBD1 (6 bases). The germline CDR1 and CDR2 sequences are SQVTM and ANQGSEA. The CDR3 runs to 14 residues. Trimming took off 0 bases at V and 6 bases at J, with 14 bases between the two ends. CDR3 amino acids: CSVEDGGGSNGYTF. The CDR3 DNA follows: TGCAGCGTTGAAGATGGGGGGGGCTCTAATGGCTACACCTTC.

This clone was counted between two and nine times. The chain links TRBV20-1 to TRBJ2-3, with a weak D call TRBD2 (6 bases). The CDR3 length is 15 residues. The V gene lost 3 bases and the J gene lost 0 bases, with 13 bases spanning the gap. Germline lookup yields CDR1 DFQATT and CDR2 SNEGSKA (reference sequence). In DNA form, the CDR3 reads TGCAGTGCTAGTCGATTTAGCGGTAGCACAGATACGCAGTATTTT. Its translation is CSASRFSGSTDTQYF.

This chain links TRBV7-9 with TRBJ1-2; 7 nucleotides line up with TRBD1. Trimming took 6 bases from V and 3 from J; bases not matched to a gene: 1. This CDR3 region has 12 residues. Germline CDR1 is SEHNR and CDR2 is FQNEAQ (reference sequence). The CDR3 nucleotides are TGTGCCAGCAGAGACAGGGACTATGGCTACACCTTC. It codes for CASRDRDYGYTF.

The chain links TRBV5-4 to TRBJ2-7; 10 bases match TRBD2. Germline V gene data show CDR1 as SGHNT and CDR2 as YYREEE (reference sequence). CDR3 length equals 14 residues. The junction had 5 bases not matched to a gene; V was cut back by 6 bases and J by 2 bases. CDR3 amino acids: CASTLAGAPYEQYF. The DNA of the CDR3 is TGTGCCAGCACGCTAGCGGGGGCCCCCTACGAGCAGTACTTC.

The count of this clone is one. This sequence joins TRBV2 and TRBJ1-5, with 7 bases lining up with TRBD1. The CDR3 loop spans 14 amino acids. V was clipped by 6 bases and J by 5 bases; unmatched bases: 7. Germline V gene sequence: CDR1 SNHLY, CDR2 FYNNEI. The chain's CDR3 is CASSRTGGHQPQHF. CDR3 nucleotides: TGTGCCAGCAGCCGGACAGGTGGGCATCAGCCCCAGCATTTT.

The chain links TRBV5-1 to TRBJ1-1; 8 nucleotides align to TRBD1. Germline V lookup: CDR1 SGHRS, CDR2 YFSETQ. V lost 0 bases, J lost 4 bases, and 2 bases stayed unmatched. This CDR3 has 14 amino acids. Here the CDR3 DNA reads TGCGCCAGCAGCTTGGGCACAGGGGGCACTGAAGCTTTCTTT. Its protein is CASSLGTGGTEAFF.

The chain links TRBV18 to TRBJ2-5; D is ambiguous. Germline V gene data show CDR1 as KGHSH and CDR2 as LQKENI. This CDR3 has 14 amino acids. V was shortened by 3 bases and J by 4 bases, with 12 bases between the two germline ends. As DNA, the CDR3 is TGTGCCAGCTCACCCAGTGTCCGCTTAGAGACCCAGTACTTC. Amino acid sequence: CASSPSVRLETQYF.

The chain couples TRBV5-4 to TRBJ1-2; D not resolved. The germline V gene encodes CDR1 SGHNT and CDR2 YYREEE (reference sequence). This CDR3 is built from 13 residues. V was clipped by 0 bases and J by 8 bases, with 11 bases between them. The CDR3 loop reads CASSLAGVGGYTF. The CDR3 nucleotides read TGTGCCAGCAGCTTGGCCGGGGTAGGGGGCTACACCTTC.